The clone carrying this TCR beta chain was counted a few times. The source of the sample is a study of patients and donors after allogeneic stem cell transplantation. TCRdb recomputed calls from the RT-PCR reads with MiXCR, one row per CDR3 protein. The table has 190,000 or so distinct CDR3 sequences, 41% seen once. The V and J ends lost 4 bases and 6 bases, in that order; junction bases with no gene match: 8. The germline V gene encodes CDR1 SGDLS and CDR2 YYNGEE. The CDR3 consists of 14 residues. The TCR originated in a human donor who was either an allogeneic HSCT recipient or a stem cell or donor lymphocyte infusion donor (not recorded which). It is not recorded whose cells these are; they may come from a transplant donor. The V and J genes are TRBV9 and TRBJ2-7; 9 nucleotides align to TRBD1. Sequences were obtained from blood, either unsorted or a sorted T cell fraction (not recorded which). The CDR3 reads CASSPLQGASEQYF. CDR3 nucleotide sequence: TGTGCCAGCAGCCCGTTACAGGGGGCAAGCGAGCAGTACTTC.